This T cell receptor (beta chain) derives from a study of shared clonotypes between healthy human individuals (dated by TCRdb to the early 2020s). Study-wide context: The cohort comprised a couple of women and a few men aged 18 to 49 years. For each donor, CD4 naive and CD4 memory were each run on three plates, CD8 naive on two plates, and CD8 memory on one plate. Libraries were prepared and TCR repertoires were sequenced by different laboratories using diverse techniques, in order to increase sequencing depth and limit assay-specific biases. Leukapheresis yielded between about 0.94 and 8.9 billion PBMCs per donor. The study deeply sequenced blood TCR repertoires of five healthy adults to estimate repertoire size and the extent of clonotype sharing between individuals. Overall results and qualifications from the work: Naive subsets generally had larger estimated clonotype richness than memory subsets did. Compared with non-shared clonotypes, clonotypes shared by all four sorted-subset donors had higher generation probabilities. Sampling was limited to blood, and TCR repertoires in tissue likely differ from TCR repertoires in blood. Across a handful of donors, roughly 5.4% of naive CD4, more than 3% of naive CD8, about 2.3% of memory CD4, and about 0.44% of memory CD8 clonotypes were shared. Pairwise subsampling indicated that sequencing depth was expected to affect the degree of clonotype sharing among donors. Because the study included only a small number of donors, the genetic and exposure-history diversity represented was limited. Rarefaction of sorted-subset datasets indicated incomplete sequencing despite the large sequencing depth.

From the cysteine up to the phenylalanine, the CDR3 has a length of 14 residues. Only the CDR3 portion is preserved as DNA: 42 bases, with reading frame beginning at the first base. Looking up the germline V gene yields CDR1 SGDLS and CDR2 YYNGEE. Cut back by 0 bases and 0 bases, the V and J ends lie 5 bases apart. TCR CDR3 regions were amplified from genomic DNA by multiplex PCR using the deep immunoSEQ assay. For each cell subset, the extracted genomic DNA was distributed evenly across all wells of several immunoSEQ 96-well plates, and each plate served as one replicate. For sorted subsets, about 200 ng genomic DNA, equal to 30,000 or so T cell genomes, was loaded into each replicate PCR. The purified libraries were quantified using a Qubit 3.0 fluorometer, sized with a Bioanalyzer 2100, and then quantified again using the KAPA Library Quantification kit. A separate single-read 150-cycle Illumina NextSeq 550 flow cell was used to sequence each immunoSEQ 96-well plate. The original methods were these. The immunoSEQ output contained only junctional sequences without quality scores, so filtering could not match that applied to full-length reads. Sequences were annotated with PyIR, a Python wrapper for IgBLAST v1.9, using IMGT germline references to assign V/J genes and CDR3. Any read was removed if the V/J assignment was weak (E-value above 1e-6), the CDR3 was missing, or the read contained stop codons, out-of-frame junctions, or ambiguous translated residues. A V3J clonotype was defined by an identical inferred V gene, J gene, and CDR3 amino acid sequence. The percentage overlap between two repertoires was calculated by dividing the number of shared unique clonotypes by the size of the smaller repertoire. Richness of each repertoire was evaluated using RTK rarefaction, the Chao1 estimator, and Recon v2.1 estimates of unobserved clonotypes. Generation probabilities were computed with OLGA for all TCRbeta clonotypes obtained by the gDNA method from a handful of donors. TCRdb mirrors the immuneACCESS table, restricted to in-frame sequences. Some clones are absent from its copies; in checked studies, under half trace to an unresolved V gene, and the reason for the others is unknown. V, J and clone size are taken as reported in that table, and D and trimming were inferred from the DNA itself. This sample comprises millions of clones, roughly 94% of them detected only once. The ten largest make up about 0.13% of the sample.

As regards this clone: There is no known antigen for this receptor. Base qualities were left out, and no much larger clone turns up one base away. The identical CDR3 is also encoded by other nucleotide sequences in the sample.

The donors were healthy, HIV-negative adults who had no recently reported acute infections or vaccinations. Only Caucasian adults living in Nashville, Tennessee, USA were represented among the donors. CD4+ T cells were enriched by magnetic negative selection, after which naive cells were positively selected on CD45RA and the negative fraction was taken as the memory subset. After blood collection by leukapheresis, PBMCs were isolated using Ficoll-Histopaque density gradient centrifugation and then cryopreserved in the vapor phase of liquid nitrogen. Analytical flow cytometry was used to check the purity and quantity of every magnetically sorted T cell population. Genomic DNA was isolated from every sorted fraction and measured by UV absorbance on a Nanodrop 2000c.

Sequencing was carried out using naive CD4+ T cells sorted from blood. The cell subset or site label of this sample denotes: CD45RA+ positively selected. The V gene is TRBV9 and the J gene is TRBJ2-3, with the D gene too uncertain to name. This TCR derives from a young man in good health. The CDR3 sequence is CASSVGGSTDTQYF. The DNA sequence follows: TGTGCCAGCAGCGTAGGGGGTAGCACAGATACGCAGTATTTT. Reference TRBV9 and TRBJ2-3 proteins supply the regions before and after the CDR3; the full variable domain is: DSGVTQTPKHLITATGQRVTLRCSPRSGDLSVYWYQQSLDQGLQFLIQYYNGEERAKGNILERFSAQQFPDLHSELNLSSLELGDSALYFCASSVGGSTDTQYFGPGTRLTVL.